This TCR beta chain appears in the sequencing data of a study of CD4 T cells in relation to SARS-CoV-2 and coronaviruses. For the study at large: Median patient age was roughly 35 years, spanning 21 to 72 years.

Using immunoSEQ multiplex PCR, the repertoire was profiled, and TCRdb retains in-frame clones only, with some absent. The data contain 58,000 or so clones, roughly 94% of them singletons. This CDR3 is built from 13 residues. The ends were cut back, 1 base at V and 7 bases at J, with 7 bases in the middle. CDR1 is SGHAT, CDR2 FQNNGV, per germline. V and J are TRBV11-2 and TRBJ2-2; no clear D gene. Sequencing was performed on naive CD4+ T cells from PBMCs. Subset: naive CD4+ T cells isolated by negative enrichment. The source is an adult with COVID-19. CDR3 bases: TGTGCCAGCAGCTTAGTCGTCGGCGGGGAGCTGTTTTTT. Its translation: CASSLVVGGELFF. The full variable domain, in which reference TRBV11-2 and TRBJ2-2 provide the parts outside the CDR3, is EAGVAQSPRYKIIEKRQSVAFWCNPISGHATLYWYQQILGQGPKLLIQFQNNGVVDDSQLPKDRFSAERLKGVDSTLKIQPAKLEDSAVYLCASSLVVGGELFFGEGSRLTVL.